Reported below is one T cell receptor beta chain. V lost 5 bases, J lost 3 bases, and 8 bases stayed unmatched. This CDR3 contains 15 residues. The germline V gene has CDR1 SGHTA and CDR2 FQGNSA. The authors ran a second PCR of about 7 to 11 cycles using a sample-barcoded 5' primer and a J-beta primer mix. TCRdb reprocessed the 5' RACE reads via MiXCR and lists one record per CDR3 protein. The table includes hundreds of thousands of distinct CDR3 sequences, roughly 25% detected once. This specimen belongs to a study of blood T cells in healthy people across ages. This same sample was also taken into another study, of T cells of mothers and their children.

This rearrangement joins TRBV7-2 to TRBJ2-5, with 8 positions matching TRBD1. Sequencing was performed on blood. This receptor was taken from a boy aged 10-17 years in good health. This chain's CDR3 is CASSPWDRPEETQYF. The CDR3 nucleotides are TGTGCCAGCAGCCCTTGGGACAGGCCGGAAGAGACCCAGTACTTC. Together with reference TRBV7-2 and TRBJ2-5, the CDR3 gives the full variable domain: GAGVSQSPSNKVTEKGKDVELRCDPISGHTALYWYRQSLGQGLEFLIYFQGNSAPDKSGLPSDRFSAERTGGSVSTLTIQRTQQEDSAVYLCASSPWDRPEETQYFGPGTRLLVL.